The source of this TCR beta chain is a study of blood T cell repertoires in COVID-19. Resolution of symptoms, clearance, or two negative PCRs was present in recovered Cohort 3 donors. The CDR3 totals 13 residues. V was pared by 4 bases and J by 5 bases, with 12 bases between. Germline CDR1 SGHDN, CDR2 FVKESK. The repertoire was sequenced with immunoSEQ multiplex PCR; TCRdb's copy has only in-frame clones and lacks some. The table has approximately 480,000 clones, approximately 86% seen once. The sample consisted of PBMCs or T cells enriched from blood (not recorded which). The genes are TRBV14 and TRBJ2-7; weak D call: TRBD1 (6 bases). The receptor comes from a woman under 30 who had recovered from COVID-19. CDR3 in amino acids: CASSLTGRDEQYF. The DNA of the CDR3 is TGTGCCAGCAGCCTAACAGGGCGAGACGAGCAGTACTTC.